This TCR beta chain was identified in a study of cytomegalovirus exposure and HLA in healthy donors. As concerns this clone: Its antigen remains unidentified.

General study points: The study put roughly 160 TCR beta chains on its list as cytomegalovirus-associated. Later analysis identified about 18,000 TCR beta sequences associated with HLA alleles, using a false discovery rate threshold of 0.05.

The PCR employed 60 Vbeta primers together with 13 Jbeta primers. The assay was immunoSEQ multiplex PCR, and TCRdb's table has in-frame clones only and misses some. This sample contains approximately 68,000 clones. CDR3 length: 12 residues. V trimming: 10 bases; J trimming: 3 bases; junction bases outside the gene matches: 6. Germline CDR1 and CDR2: LNHDA and SQIVND (reference sequence). The TCR comes from a female donor in good health and CMV-seropositive. The sample was PBMCs. This chain uses TRBV19 with TRBJ2-7; 7 bases align to TRBD2. The CDR3 DNA follows: TGTGCCACCGCGGGAGAGGACTACGAGCAGTACTTC. Translated, it gives CATAGEDYEQYF.